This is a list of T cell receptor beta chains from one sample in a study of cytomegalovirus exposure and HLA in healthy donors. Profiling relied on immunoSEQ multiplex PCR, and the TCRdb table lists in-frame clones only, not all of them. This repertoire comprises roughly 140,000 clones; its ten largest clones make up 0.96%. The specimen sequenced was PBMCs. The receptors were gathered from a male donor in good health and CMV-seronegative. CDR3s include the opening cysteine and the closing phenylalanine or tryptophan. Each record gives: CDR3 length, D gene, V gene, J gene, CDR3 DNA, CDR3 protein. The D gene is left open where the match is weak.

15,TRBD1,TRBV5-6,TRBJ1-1,TGTGCCAGCAGCTTGGTAGGCAGGGGGATGGCTGAAGCTTTCTTT,CASSLVGRGMAEAFF
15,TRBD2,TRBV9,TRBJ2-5,TGTGCCAGCAGCGTAGGGACTAGCGTTTCAGAGACCCAGTACTTC,CASSVGTSVSETQYF
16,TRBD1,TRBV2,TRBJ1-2,TGTGCCAGCAGTTATGACAGGGGGAGCATTAACTATGGCTACACCTTC,CASSYDRGSINYGYTF
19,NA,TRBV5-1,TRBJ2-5,TGCGCCAGCAGCCAAGCGAGGTTAGGCGGGGTCCCCTGGCAGGAGACCCAGTACTTC,CASSQARLGGVPWQETQYF
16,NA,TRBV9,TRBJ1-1,TGTGCCAGCAGCGTAGGGGGGGGACTCATGAACACTGAAGCTTTCTTT,CASSVGGGLMNTEAFF
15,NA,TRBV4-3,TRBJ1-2,TGCGCCAGCAGCCAATTCGCCTCGGAGGCCTATGGCTACACCTTC,CASSQFASEAYGYTF
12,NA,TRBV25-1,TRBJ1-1,TGTGCCAGCAGTGATTCCGCGAACGAAGCTTTCTTT,CASSDSANEAFF
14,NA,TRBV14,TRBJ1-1,TGTGCCAGCAGGGAAAGGGGGGGCGGCACTGAAGCTTTCTTT,CASRERGGGTEAFF
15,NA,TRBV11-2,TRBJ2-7,TGTGCCAGCAGGTTAGAAAGGGTACTAGGCTACGAGCAGTACTTC,CASRLERVLGYEQYF
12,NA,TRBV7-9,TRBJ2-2,TGTGCCAGCAGCCGCAGCACCGGGGAGCTGTTTTTT,CASSRSTGELFF
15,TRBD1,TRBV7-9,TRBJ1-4,TGTGCCAGCAGCTGGACAGGTGCAACTAATGAAAAACTGTTTTTT,CASSWTGATNEKLFF
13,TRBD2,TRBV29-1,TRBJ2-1,TGCAGCGTTCAAGCGGGAGGGCCTAGTGAGCAGTTCTTC,CSVQAGGPSEQFF
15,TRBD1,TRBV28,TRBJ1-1,TGTGCCAGCAGCTTCCGGGACAGGGGAGGCCCCCGAGCTTTCTTT,CASSFRDRGGPRAFF
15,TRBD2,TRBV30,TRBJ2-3,TGTGCCTGGAGTGTACGGGTAGCGGGGGCTGATACGCAGTATTTT,CAWSVRVAGADTQYF
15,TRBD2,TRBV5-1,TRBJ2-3,TGCGCCAGCAGCCCCCGGACTAGTTCGGGAGATACGCAGTATTTT,CASSPRTSSGDTQYF
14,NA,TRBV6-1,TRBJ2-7,TGTGCCAGCAGTGAAGATGCTAGCCCGAACGAGCAGTACTTC,CASSEDASPNEQYF
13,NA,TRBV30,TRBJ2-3,TGTGCCTGGAGTGGGCTAGCGAGGGATACGCAGTATTTT,CAWSGLARDTQYF
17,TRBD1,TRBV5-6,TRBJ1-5,TGTGCCAGCAGCTTGGCGTCAGGGGGCGGCAGCAATCAGCCCCAGCATTTT,CASSLASGGGSNQPQHF
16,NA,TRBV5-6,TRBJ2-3,TGTGCCAGCAGCTCTCCGGGGGTCATGACTACAGATACGCAGTATTTT,CASSSPGVMTTDTQYF
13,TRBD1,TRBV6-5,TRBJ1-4,TGTGCCAGCAGTCCGACAGGGAATGAAAAACTGTTTTTT,CASSPTGNEKLFF
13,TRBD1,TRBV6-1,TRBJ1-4,TGTGCCAGCGAAACAGGGGTGCGGGAAAAACTGTTTTTT,CASETGVREKLFF
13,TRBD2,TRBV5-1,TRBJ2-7,TGCGCCAGCAGTTCTAGCGGGACCTACGAGCAGTACTTC,CASSSSGTYEQYF
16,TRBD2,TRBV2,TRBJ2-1,TGTGCCAGCAGTGAAGGTGAGGCGGGAGCCTACAATGAGCAGTTCTTC,CASSEGEAGAYNEQFF
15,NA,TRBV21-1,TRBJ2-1,TGTGCCAGCAGCACCCCAGGAGGGGCAAACAATGAGCAGTTCTTC,CASSTPGGANNEQFF
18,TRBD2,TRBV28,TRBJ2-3,TGTGCCAGCAGTTTCCTACCAGGGACTAGCGGGGGGAGGGATACGCAGTATTTT,CASSFLPGTSGGRDTQYF
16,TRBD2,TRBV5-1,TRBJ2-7,TGCGCCAGCAGCCCGGGACTAGCGGGAGGGGTATACGAGCAGTACTTC,CASSPGLAGGVYEQYF
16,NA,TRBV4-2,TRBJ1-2,TGTGCCAGCAGCCAAGAAGGCCAGGAAAAATATTATGGCTACACCTTC,CASSQEGQEKYYGYTF
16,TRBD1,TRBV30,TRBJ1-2,TGTGCCTGGAGGCAAGGTACAGGGGGCTATCTCTATGGCTACACCTTC,CAWRQGTGGYLYGYTF
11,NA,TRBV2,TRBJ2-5,TGTGCCGAGGGGGGGAAAGAGACCCAGTACTTC,CAEGGKETQYF
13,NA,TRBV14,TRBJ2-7,TGTGCCAGCAGCCTCGCAGGAACCTACGAGCAGTACTTC,CASSLAGTYEQYF
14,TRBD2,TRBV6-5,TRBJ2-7,TGTGCCAGCAGTTACTCGCGGGGGATCTACGAGCAGTACTTC,CASSYSRGIYEQYF
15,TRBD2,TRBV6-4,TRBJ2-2,TGTGCCAGCAGTGTAAAGGGACTAGCGTCCGGGGAGCTGTTTTTT,CASSVKGLASGELFF
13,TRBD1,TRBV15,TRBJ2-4,TGTGCCACCAGCACCAGACAGGGCGGGATTCAGTACTTC,CATSTRQGGIQYF
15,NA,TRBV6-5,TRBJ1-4,TGTGCCAGCACCCAATCCGGGGTAGGAGATGAAAAACTGTTTTTT,CASTQSGVGDEKLFF
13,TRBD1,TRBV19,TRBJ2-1,TGTGCCACCGGGACAGGGGACGGCAATGAGCAGTTCTTC,CATGTGDGNEQFF
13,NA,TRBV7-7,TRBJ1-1,TGTGCTAGCAGCTTATCGAGGGGGACTGAAGCTTTCTTT,CASSLSRGTEAFF
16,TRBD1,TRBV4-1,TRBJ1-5,TGCGCCAGCAGCCAAGATGGGCAGGGGGCAGGTCAGCCCCAGCATTTT,CASSQDGQGAGQPQHF
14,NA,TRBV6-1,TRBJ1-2,TGTGCCAGCCTTAATACCGGGACATTCTATGGCTACACCTTC,CASLNTGTFYGYTF
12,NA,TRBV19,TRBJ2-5,TGTGCCAGTAGTTCCCGCGGGGAGACCCAGTACTTC,CASSSRGETQYF
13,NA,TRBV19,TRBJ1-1,TGTGCCAGTAGTATTGGCAGGGGCACTGAAGCTTTCTTT,CASSIGRGTEAFF
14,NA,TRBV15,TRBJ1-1,TGTGCCACCAGCAGAGATCTAGCGAACACTGAAGCTTTCTTT,CATSRDLANTEAFF
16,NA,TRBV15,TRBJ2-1,TGTGCCACCAGCAGAGGGATAAGGAGGGGCGACAATGAGCAGTTCTTC,CATSRGIRRGDNEQFF
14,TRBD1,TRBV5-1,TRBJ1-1,TGCGCCAGCAGCGTAGCCCCAGGGGGCACTGAAGCTTTCTTT,CASSVAPGGTEAFF
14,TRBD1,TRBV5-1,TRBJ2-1,TGCGCCAGCAGCAGGGGACAGGGGTTCAATGAGCAGTTCTTC,CASSRGQGFNEQFF
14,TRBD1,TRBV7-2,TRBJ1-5,TGTGCCAGCTCGGACAGGGGGAGCAATCAGCCCCAGCATTTT,CASSDRGSNQPQHF
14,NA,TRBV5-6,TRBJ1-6,TGTGCCAGCAGCTTCCCCCACTATAATTCACCCCTCCACTTT,CASSFPHYNSPLHF
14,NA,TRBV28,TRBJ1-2,TGTGCCAGCAGTTTATACCGGGGGGTCTATGGCTACACCTTC,CASSLYRGVYGYTF
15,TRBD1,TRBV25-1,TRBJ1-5,TGTGCCAGCAGTAGAGGGGGACAGGGACCTCAGCCCCAGCATTTT,CASSRGGQGPQPQHF
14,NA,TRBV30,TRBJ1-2,TGTGCCTGGAGTCGAGACAGCTTAAACTATGGCTACACCTTC,CAWSRDSLNYGYTF
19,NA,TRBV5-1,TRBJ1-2,TGCGCCAGCAGCATGGGACGGGGGGCCCCCGACGCTTCTAACTATGGCTACACCTTC,CASSMGRGAPDASNYGYTF
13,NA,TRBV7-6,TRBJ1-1,TGTGCCAGCAGCATGACAGGGAACACTGAAGCTTTCTTT,CASSMTGNTEAFF
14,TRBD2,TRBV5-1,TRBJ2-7,TGCGCCAGCAGCTCTAGCGGGAGTACGTACGAGCAGTACTTC,CASSSSGSTYEQYF
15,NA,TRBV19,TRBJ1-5,TGTGCCAGTAGTATAGTCGCCGGGGGAAATCAGCCCCAGCATTTT,CASSIVAGGNQPQHF
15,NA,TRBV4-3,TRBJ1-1,TGCGCCAGCAGCCAAGTTGGGGAGAGGAACACTGAAGCTTTCTTT,CASSQVGERNTEAFF